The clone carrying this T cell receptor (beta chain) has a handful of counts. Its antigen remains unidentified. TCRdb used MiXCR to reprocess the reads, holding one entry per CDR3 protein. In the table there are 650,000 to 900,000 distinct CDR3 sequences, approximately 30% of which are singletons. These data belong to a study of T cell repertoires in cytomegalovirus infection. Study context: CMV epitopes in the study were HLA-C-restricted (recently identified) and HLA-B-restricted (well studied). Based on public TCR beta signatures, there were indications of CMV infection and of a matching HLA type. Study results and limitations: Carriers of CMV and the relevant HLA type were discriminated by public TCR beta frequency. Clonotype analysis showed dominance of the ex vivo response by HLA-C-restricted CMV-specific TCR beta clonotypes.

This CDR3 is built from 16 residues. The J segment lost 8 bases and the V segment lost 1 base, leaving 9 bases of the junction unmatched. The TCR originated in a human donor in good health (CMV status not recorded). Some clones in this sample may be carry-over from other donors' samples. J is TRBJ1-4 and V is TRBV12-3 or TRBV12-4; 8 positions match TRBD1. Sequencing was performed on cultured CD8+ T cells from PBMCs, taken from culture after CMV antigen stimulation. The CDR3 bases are TGTGCCAGCAGTTTAGGTCGCAGGGGGCCGAGGGAAAAACTGTTTTTT. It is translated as CASSLGRRGPREKLFF.